This TCR beta chain was sequenced during a study of OX40 agonist ivuxolimab in advanced cancers. Study-level background: Ivuxolimab was a fully human IgG2 agonistic monoclonal antibody targeting the costimulatory receptor OX40 (CD134). Intravenous ivuxolimab was administered to patients every 2 weeks at six dose levels: 0.01, 0.1, 0.3, 1.5, 3 and 10 mg/kg. Of the 52 patients in dose escalation, around 20 had hepatocellular carcinoma, approximately 15 had melanoma, 9 had renal cell carcinoma and 9 had head and neck cancer. A male proportion of roughly 80% and a mean age of approximately 62 years, ranging from about 23 to 90, were recorded for the dose-escalation cohort. Patients were allowed to have had prior anti-PD-1, anti-PD-L1 or anti-CTLA-4 therapy, and more than 30% of the dose-escalation patients had previously received checkpoint inhibitors. Partial responses occurred in three dose-escalation patients: two with cutaneous melanoma and one with hepatocellular carcinoma. The purpose of peripheral TCRbeta sequencing was to test whether ivuxolimab changed TCR sequence diversity and led to clonal T-cell expansion. The paper covers the monotherapy dose-escalation part of the phase I ivuxolimab trial, which included N ≈ 50 patients. Summary of the overall study and its limitations: Clonal expansion of both CD4+ and CD8+ blood T cells was observed from baseline to week 6 at doses 0.1 to 3.0 mg/kg. Which antigens the clonally expanded peripheral T cells were specific for was not determined. Low levels of normalized T-cell clonal expansion were also seen in some nonresponding patients. After ivuxolimab, CD8+ T cells had more expanded clones than CD4+ T cells on average. In the 0.1-3.0 mg/kg groups, partial responders were among the patients with the lowest normalized peripheral clonal expansion, particularly in CD8+ T cells.

As to this clone: Its cognate antigen has yet to be identified. No base quality values were provided; no much bigger clone lies one nucleotide off.

The trial excluded patients who had a history of autoimmune disease or were on systemic immunosuppression. Peripheral blood for TCR sequencing was collected from all dose cohorts at baseline, on cycle 4 day 1, and on cycle 7 day 1. Samples came from an open-label, multicenter, first-in-human phase I dose-escalation trial of ivuxolimab. Adults with locally advanced or metastatic melanoma, renal cell, hepatocellular, or head and neck squamous cell carcinoma were enrolled in the trial. CD4+ and CD8+ T cells were sorted separately from peripheral blood before TCR sequencing. Genomic DNA was extracted from sorted cells for sequencing of the TCRbeta CDR3 region. TCRbeta CDR3 regions were sequenced using the immunoSEQ Assay. Drawn from immuneACCESS, this table holds only the in-frame rearrangements with V and J called that TCRdb kept. Clones are partly lost; checked studies trace under half to an unresolved V gene and leave the rest unexplained. This sample gives 60,000 or so clones in total; roughly 88% of them show up just once. 2.4% of the sample lies in the top ten.

The CDR3 contains 15 residues, cysteine and phenylalanine counted. The entry retains the CDR3 DNA only, 45 bases that are in frame from base 1. Reading the germline V gene gives CDR1 SGHRS and CDR2 YFSETQ. The receptor chain draws on TRBV5-1 and TRBJ2-5; the D gene is perhaps TRBD1 or TRBD2, as each covers 5 bases. TRBJ2-7 explains the end of the DNA better; the J call may be wrong. This receptor was obtained from an adult with an advanced solid tumor such as melanoma, head and neck, liver or kidney cancer. This specimen was CD4+ or CD8+ T cells sorted from blood, taken in a trial of the OX40 agonist ivuxolimab. The DNA reads as follows: TGCGCCAGCAGCCTGCTCGGGGCAGGATCCTACGAGCAGTACTTC. Its amino acids are CASSLLGAGSYEQYF.